This T cell receptor beta chain was sequenced during a study of T-cell memory formation after mild COVID-19. This clonotype was recorded many times. From the 5' RACE reads, TCRdb called clonotypes with MiXCR, one entry per CDR3 protein. Among roughly 190,000 distinct CDR3 sequences listed, about 10% were seen once. This clonotype was obtained from a young man who had mild COVID-19 (a few samples of this study predate the infection). Cell type and time point are not known. Specimen: PBMCs or a T cell subset sorted from them (not recorded which).

The CDR3: CASSETVNTEAFF. CDR3 sequence (DNA): TGTGCCAGCAGCGAGACAGTGAACACTGAAGCTTTCTTT. The J gene is TRBJ1-1, the V gene TRBV5-6, with D perhaps matching TRBD1 (5 bases). Germline V gene data show CDR1 as SGHDT and CDR2 as YYEEEE. Trimming cost V 4 bases and J 0 bases, with 7 bases left between them. The CDR3 is 13 amino acids. Using reference TRBV5-6 and TRBJ1-1 for the parts outside the CDR3, the full variable domain is DAGVTQSPTHLIKTRGQQVTLRCSPKSGHDTVSWYQQALGQGPQFIFQYYEEEERQRGNFPDRFSGHQFPNYSSELNVNALLLGDSALYLCASSETVNTEAFFGQGTRLTVV.